This T cell receptor beta chain was obtained from a study of T cell responses to AZD1222 COVID-19 vaccine. Whole-study results and caveats: Females outnumbered males among donors, who were mostly white British; clonal diversity was possibly underestimated. Just a handful of AZD1222 recipients tested seropositive at baseline. The study reported that nearly half of spike-specific TCRs target unmutated variant regions.

Second-dose recipients at about 4 or about 12 weeks were treated as one pooled group. This clone was observed a single time. Antigen specificity is unknown. Only in-frame clones appear in the TCRdb table, and some are missing; sequencing was by immunoSEQ multiplex PCR. The profile covers 140,000 to 150,000 clones, with roughly 90% appearing a single time and around 3.3% taken by the ten largest. The sequence derives from an adult who received the AZD1222 COVID-19 vaccine. This specimen was peripheral blood, taken 28 days after the second AZD1222 dose.

CDR3 sequence: CASSSRQGAIEAFF. Written as DNA, the CDR3 is TGTGCCAGCAGCTCGCGACAGGGGGCGATTGAAGCTTTCTTT. The chain is built from TRBV7-9 and TRBJ1-1, with 10 bases matching TRBD1. CDR3 length: 14 amino acids. After removal of 4 bases from V and 7 bases from J, the junction contained 6 bases not matched to a gene. Germline V lookup: CDR1 SEHNR, CDR2 FQNEAQ (reference sequence).